This is a list of T cell receptor beta chains from one sample in a study of T cells in Graves' hyperthyroidism and ophthalmopathy. Using its own MiXCR run on the multiplex PCR reads, TCRdb lists one record per CDR3 protein. This sample has almost 600,000 distinct CDR3 sequences, with around 42% found just once. Material for sequencing was peripheral blood or thyroid tissue (not recorded which). The receptor set was obtained from a woman aged 18-29 years with Graves' hyperthyroidism. Each CDR3 is given without its conserved first and last residue. Fields, in order: J gene, V gene, CDR3 protein.

j_call: TRBJ2-7; v_call: TRBV7-8; cdr3_aa: ASSPRLAGKVYEQY
j_call: TRBJ2-2; v_call: TRBV5-5; cdr3_aa: ASSSRGPNTGELF
j_call: TRBJ2-7; v_call: TRBV12-3/TRBV12-4; cdr3_aa: ASTFSRGRNEQY
j_call: TRBJ2-5; v_call: TRBV20-1; cdr3_aa: STTSVNQETQY
j_call: TRBJ2-7; v_call: TRBV27; cdr3_aa: ASSLSRIPPYEQY
j_call: TRBJ2-2; v_call: TRBV11-3; cdr3_aa: AGRIDVGTGELF
j_call: TRBJ1-6; v_call: TRBV12-3/TRBV12-4; cdr3_aa: ASSPMGSLH
j_call: TRBJ1-4; v_call: TRBV9; cdr3_aa: ASSKWTAEKLF
j_call: TRBJ1-5; v_call: TRBV15; cdr3_aa: ATSSERQGENQPQH
j_call: TRBJ2-6; v_call: TRBV5-1; cdr3_aa: ASGAGTGMSGANVLT
j_call: TRBJ2-7; v_call: TRBV29-1; cdr3_aa: SVALTGSYEQY
j_call: TRBJ2-1; v_call: TRBV7-9; cdr3_aa: APGQAYNEQF
j_call: TRBJ1-1; v_call: TRBV6-1; cdr3_aa: AIQGLRDTEAF
j_call: TRBJ2-3; v_call: TRBV19; cdr3_aa: ASSPRTSGLTDTQY
j_call: TRBJ2-1; v_call: TRBV7-3; cdr3_aa: ASSSRGSAGEQF
j_call: TRBJ1-5; v_call: TRBV29-1; cdr3_aa: SARQSHQPQH
j_call: TRBJ1-1; v_call: TRBV27; cdr3_aa: ASSFRVSANTEAF
j_call: TRBJ2-7; v_call: TRBV7-9; cdr3_aa: ASSLLGPGTGELY
j_call: TRBJ1-5; v_call: TRBV2; cdr3_aa: ASNQREGSEQPQH
j_call: TRBJ1-1; v_call: TRBV29-1; cdr3_aa: SVERRLMNTEAF
j_call: TRBJ2-7; v_call: TRBV19; cdr3_aa: ASKMTGDSYEQY
j_call: TRBJ2-3; v_call: TRBV7-6; cdr3_aa: ASSLEAGLDTQY
j_call: TRBJ2-7; v_call: TRBV7-6; cdr3_aa: ASSQVVLADYNEQY
j_call: TRBJ2-5; v_call: TRBV20-1; cdr3_aa: SARGRVQETQY
j_call: TRBJ1-2; v_call: TRBV29-1; cdr3_aa: SVDGGDYEYGYT
j_call: TRBJ2-7; v_call: TRBV11-2; cdr3_aa: ASSRGTGLVYEQY
j_call: TRBJ2-7; v_call: TRBV20-1; cdr3_aa: SARLGLAGSYEQY
j_call: TRBJ2-7; v_call: TRBV7-9; cdr3_aa: ASSLGATSGRPYEQY
j_call: .; v_call: TRBV19; cdr3_aa: ASSMTQRGDEQF
j_call: TRBJ2-7; v_call: TRBV2; cdr3_aa: ASNAGGYEQY
j_call: TRBJ2-2; v_call: TRBV18; cdr3_aa: ASSPQTATTGELF
j_call: TRBJ2-5; v_call: TRBV7-2; cdr3_aa: ASSLTSGPDTQETQY
j_call: TRBJ2-3; v_call: TRBV6-1; cdr3_aa: ASSTVTADTQY
j_call: TRBJ1-5; v_call: TRBV7-2; cdr3_aa: ASSLADLTDSNQPQH
j_call: TRBJ2-3; v_call: TRBV29-1; cdr3_aa: SARTEGPDTQY
j_call: TRBJ2-1; v_call: TRBV10-3; cdr3_aa: AITGQGIDNEQF
j_call: TRBJ2-7; v_call: TRBV27; cdr3_aa: ASSSAGVGFYEQY
j_call: TRBJ1-3; v_call: TRBV5-1; cdr3_aa: ASTQGGTNTIY
j_call: TRBJ2-7; v_call: TRBV7-3; cdr3_aa: ASSRDQTSYEQY
j_call: TRBJ1-1; v_call: TRBV10-3; cdr3_aa: AICSAREGGDTEAF
j_call: TRBJ2-5; v_call: TRBV19; cdr3_aa: ASSPPEEFQETQY
j_call: TRBJ1-2; v_call: TRBV6-5; cdr3_aa: ASSPQGIGYT
j_call: TRBJ2-5; v_call: TRBV6-1; cdr3_aa: PRPGRYEQGVETQY
j_call: TRBJ1-4; v_call: TRBV5-1; cdr3_aa: ASSGTGANEKLF
j_call: TRBJ1-2; v_call: TRBV20-1; cdr3_aa: SASPERGRGYGYT
j_call: TRBJ1-2; v_call: TRBV3-1; cdr3_aa: ASSPGRAHGYT
j_call: TRBJ2-1; v_call: TRBV7-6; cdr3_aa: ASSLLASGKREQF
j_call: TRBJ1-1; v_call: TRBV20-1; cdr3_aa: SAPRGSGFMNTEAF
j_call: TRBJ2-5; v_call: TRBV7-8; cdr3_aa: ASSLGGLGETQY
j_call: TRBJ2-7; v_call: TRBV7-6; cdr3_aa: ARRAGVYEQY
j_call: .; v_call: TRBV2; cdr3_aa: ASTLAGSYNEQF
j_call: TRBJ1-1; v_call: TRBV6-1; cdr3_aa: ASSEAKGTEAF
j_call: TRBJ2-7; v_call: TRBV20-1; cdr3_aa: SAISGLGSYEQY
j_call: TRBJ2-7; v_call: TRBV2; cdr3_aa: ASSRGSEQY
j_call: TRBJ2-5; v_call: TRBV20-1; cdr3_aa: SAHGGASGPQETQY
j_call: TRBJ1-1; v_call: TRBV7-2; cdr3_aa: ASSVEDDRAEAF
j_call: TRBJ2-5; v_call: TRBV2; cdr3_aa: ASGGGRMVETQY
j_call: TRBJ2-1; v_call: TRBV5-1; cdr3_aa: ASGLGSYNEQF